This T cell receptor (beta chain) was retrieved from a study of T cell responses to AZD1222 COVID-19 vaccine. Study-wide results and caveats: The sample set comprised mostly white British donors with more females, and clonal diversity was possibly underestimated. Regions left unmutated in variants are reportedly the target of nearly half of spike-specific TCRs. Regions 160-218 and 743-854 held dominance among vaccine-associated CD4 TCRs, which spanned spike.

The germline V gene encodes CDR1 LNHDA and CDR2 SQIVND (reference sequence). With 11 bases removed from V and 8 bases from J, the gap between germline ends came to 27 bases. The CDR3 contains 15 residues. The repertoire was sequenced with immunoSEQ multiplex PCR; TCRdb's copy has only in-frame clones and lacks some. Of about 140,000 clones in the sample, 90% to 95% were seen once. About this clone: Its antigen is not identified.

The material was peripheral blood, obtained on day 0 of AZD1222 vaccination. The chain links TRBV19 to TRBJ1-2; weak D call: TRBD1 (5 bases). This receptor was taken from an adult in good health. CDR3 DNA sequence: TGTGCCGTACAACGGAGGGGCCCGGCTCTAGGAGGCTACACCTTC. Amino acids: CAVQRRGPALGGYTF.